This T cell receptor (beta chain) was sequenced during a study of Graves' ophthalmopathy and Graves' hyperthyroidism. This clonotype was counted ten times or more. Germline lookup yields CDR1 DFQATT and CDR2 SNEGSKA (reference sequence). The CDR3 runs to 11 residues. Trimming cost V 3 bases and J 9 bases, with 11 bases left between them. Amplification of the TCR beta CDR3 regions used RNA transcripts (as template). An initial RT-PCR round employing HTBI primers preceded a second-round multiplex PCR. MiXCR, run by TCRdb on the multiplex PCR reads, gives a single entry per CDR3 protein. This sample has 740,000 or so distinct CDR3 sequences, with roughly two fifths found just once.

Sequencing used peripheral blood. The clonotype was recovered from an adult man with Graves' ophthalmopathy. The rearrangement uses TRBV20-1 and TRBJ1-2; D possibly corresponds to TRBD1 (5 bases). The CDR3, as DNA: TGCAGTGCTAGCCCCGACAGTAGCTACACCTTC. Translating it yields CSASPDSSYTF.